A single sample gave rise to the 32 T cell receptor beta chains below, sequenced in a study of T-cell reconstitution after alpha-beta-depleted transplantation in children. Library preparation (for TCRbeta) was performed with unique molecular identifiers. TCRdb re-derived calls from the PCR reads in MiXCR, one entry per CDR3 protein. The sample consists of 500,000 to 650,000 distinct CDR3 sequences, 10% to 12% of them appearing once. Sequencing used PBMCs, mostly from graft donor cells, obtained 180 days after TCRalphabeta/CD19-depleted stem cell transplant. Source of these receptors: a female patient aged 2 to 10 who had a stem cell transplant for aplastic anemia, so the T cells may come from the graft donor.

The V gene is TRBV25-1, the J gene TRBJ2-3; the D is unclear. Germline V lookup: CDR1 MGHDK, CDR2 SYGVNS. V was shortened by 6 bases and J by 5 bases, with 6 bases between the two germline ends. CDR3 length: 11 residues. The CDR3 DNA follows: TGTGCCAGCAGGATGCGAGATACGCAGTATTTT. Protein sequence: CASRMRDTQYF.

This clonotype was counted ten times or more. The chain links TRBV12-3 or TRBV12-4 to TRBJ2-2; D perhaps matches TRBD2 (5 bases). Trimming removed 3 bases at V and 3 bases at J, with 11 bases between. The CDR3 is 15 amino acids. This chain's CDR3 is CASSFGLLDTGELFF. CDR3 DNA: TGTGCCAGCAGTTTTGGACTTCTCGACACCGGGGAGCTGTTTTTT.

The V gene is TRBV20-1, the J gene TRBJ2-3; D uncertain. Germline V gives CDR1 DFQATT, CDR2 SNEGSKA (reference sequence). This CDR3 has 14 residues. Trimming left V 8 bases short and J 0 bases short, with 15 bases between. CDR3 protein: CSRQKHPSTDTQYF. CDR3 DNA sequence: TGCAGTCGCCAAAAACATCCTAGCACAGATACGCAGTATTTT.

Many counts were recorded for this clonotype. The chain joins TRBV20-1 to TRBJ1-2, with TRBD1 identical over 9 bases. The CDR3 is 18 amino acids. Trimming cost V 6 bases and J 0 bases; bases outside gene matches: 17. Germline V gene data show CDR1 as DFQATT and CDR2 as SNEGSKA (reference sequence). The CDR3 DNA follows: TGCAGTGCCTTGCCCCTTCCGGGACAGGGCTCCTCTAACTATGGCTACACCTTC. Its protein is CSALPLPGQGSSNYGYTF.

The chain employs TRBV20-1 and TRBJ2-1; 11 bases match TRBD2. With 4 bases clipped from V and 4 bases from J, the junction kept 12 bases outside the gene matches. Germline V gene data show CDR1 as DFQATT and CDR2 as SNEGSKA (reference sequence). The CDR3 totals 17 residues. The CDR3 sequence: CSATGLAVNSKYNEQFF. Written as DNA, the CDR3 is TGCAGTGCTACGGGACTAGCGGTCAATTCCAAATACAATGAGCAGTTCTTC.

The table lists this clonotype with a few counts. The chain links TRBV5-1 to TRBJ2-1, with 14 nucleotides matching TRBD2. The CDR3 covers 17 residues. Losses at the gene ends were 0 bases for V and 6 bases for J; bases not matched to a gene: 5. Germline V gene lookup returns CDR1 SGHRS and CDR2 YFSETQ. The CDR3 loop reads CASSLEGLAGVRNEQFF. The CDR3, as DNA: TGCGCCAGCAGCTTGGAGGGACTAGCGGGAGTACGCAATGAGCAGTTCTTC.

This clonotype was counted a few times. The chain links TRBV7-2 to TRBJ2-1; D might be TRBD2 (5 bases). CDR1 SGHTA and CDR2 FQGNSA come from the germline V gene. V gave up 5 bases and J gave up 5 bases, with 13 bases separating them. The CDR3 contains 14 residues. CDR3 DNA sequence: TGTGCCAGCAGCCCTAGCCGACGAAACAATGAGCAGTTCTTC. As protein: CASSPSRRNNEQFF.

The rearrangement uses TRBV20-1 and TRBJ2-4, with a possible D match to TRBD1 (5 bases). Germline V lookup: CDR1 DFQATT, CDR2 SNEGSKA (reference sequence). V shed 8 bases and J shed 7 bases, with 15 bases lying between them. This CDR3 region has 12 residues. The CDR3 reads CSPKGQGNIQYF. The CDR3 coding sequence is TGCAGTCCGAAGGGGCAGGGCAACATTCAGTACTTC.

V usage is TRBV12-3 or TRBV12-4 and J usage is TRBJ2-1; TRBD2 matches 10 bases. CDR3 length: 21 amino acids. The V gene end was trimmed by 2 bases and the J gene end by 1 base; junction bases not matched to a gene: 17. The CDR3 DNA follows: TGTGCCAGCAGTTTAAGGGGGCCGGGACTAGCGAACTTCTTGTCCTACAATGAGCAGTTCTTC. Its protein is CASSLRGPGLANFLSYNEQFF.

The chain links TRBV20-1 to TRBJ1-1; 12 bases map to TRBD1. Germline CDR1 and CDR2: DFQATT and SNEGSKA (reference sequence). The trim removed 6 bases at V and 10 bases at J, leaving 9 bases unmatched. This CDR3 comprises 13 residues. The DNA of the CDR3 is TGCAGTGCCGGATTGGGGACAGGGGGCGTAGCTTTCTTT. Encoded protein: CSAGLGTGGVAFF.

This clonotype was found many times. The chain links TRBV27 to TRBJ2-1, with D possibly being TRBD2 (6 bases). The CDR3 loop spans 15 amino acids. Germline CDR1 is MNHEY and CDR2 is SMNVEV (reference sequence). With 7 bases removed from V and 5 bases from J, the gap between germline ends came to 18 bases. The CDR3 sequence is CASTHWAGFHNEQFF. The DNA of the CDR3 is TGTGCCAGCACCCATTGGGCGGGATTCCACAATGAGCAGTTCTTC.

The V call is TRBV4-3, the J call TRBJ2-5; D not certain. The CDR3 loop spans 14 amino acids. The V gene lost 0 bases and the J gene lost 6 bases, with 11 bases spanning the gap. Germline CDR1 LGHNA, CDR2 YSLEER. The CDR3 coding sequence is TGCGCCAGCAGCCAAGACACGGGCCACAAGACCCAGTACTTC. Encoded protein: CASSQDTGHKTQYF.

This clonotype was found a few times. The chain combines TRBV12-3 or TRBV12-4 with TRBJ2-1, with D perhaps TRBD1 (5 bases). V lost 4 bases and J lost 5, with 18 bases in between. The CDR3 consists of 16 residues. The CDR3 spells CASSYRRAPRDNEQFF. The CDR3 DNA reads TGTGCCAGCAGTTATCGCCGGGCCCCCAGGGACAATGAGCAGTTCTTC.

There are a few counts of this clonotype. The V gene is TRBV24-1, the J gene TRBJ2-1; D is undetermined. This CDR3 is 14 amino acids long. In germline, CDR1 is KGHDR, CDR2 SFDVKD. V shed 5 bases and J shed 4 bases, with 11 bases lying between them. The CDR3: CATSGRRDYNEQFF. In DNA form, the CDR3 reads TGTGCCACCAGTGGCAGGCGAGATTACAATGAGCAGTTCTTC.

The V gene is TRBV11-2, the J gene TRBJ1-2; 8 nucleotides agree with TRBD1. Germline V CDR1 and CDR2: SGHAT, FQNNGV. The CDR3 runs to 16 residues. The V gene end was trimmed by 3 bases and the J gene end by 8 bases; junction bases not matched to a gene: 14. The CDR3 here is CASSFGRGRPTMGYTF. CDR3 bases: TGTGCCAGCAGCTTCGGCAGGGGGCGACCCACTATGGGCTACACCTTC.

This clonotype was counted only a few times. The rearrangement uses TRBV12-3 or TRBV12-4 and TRBJ2-3; D gene ambiguous. The CDR3 is 15 residues long. The V end was cut by 7 bases, the J end by 0 bases, with 14 bases between. DNA of the CDR3: TGTGCCAGCAAACGTAGGATCCAGAGCACAGATACGCAGTATTTT. Its translation is CASKRRIQSTDTQYF.

This clonotype showed up just a few times. V usage is TRBV5-1 and J usage is TRBJ2-3, with D tentatively TRBD2 (5 bases). The germline V gene has CDR1 SGHRS and CDR2 YFSETQ. Trimming pared 0 bases from V and 4 bases from J, leaving 12 bases between. The CDR3 totals 15 residues. CDR3 in amino acids: CASSLAPSRPDTQYF. The CDR3 DNA reads TGCGCCAGCAGCTTGGCCCCTAGCAGGCCAGATACGCAGTATTTT.

The chain links TRBV11-2 to TRBJ2-1, with 9 positions matching TRBD1. With 2 bases clipped from V and 8 bases from J, the junction kept 10 bases outside the gene matches. The germline V gene encodes CDR1 SGHAT and CDR2 FQNNGV. This CDR3 is 16 amino acids long. CDR3 protein: CASSLRTGANIDEQFF. The DNA of the CDR3 is TGTGCCAGCAGCTTAAGGACAGGGGCTAATATCGATGAGCAGTTCTTC.

This clonotype was recorded a few times. The chain is built from TRBV29-1 and TRBJ2-7; 10 bases are shared with TRBD2. CDR3 size: 15 residues. After removal of 3 bases from V and 1 base from J, the junction contained 6 bases not matched to a gene. Germline CDR1 reads SQVTM; CDR2 reads ANQGSEA. As DNA, the CDR3 is TGCAGCGTTGAGGTTAGCGGGAGGATGTCCTACGAGCAGTACTTC. It encodes CSVEVSGRMSYEQYF.

In its sample, this clonotype was seen many times. CDR3 loop: CASSLVRWGQETQYF. The CDR3 DNA is TGTGCCAGCAGCTTAGTTCGCTGGGGCCAGGAGACCCAGTACTTC. The J gene is TRBJ2-5, the V gene TRBV7-2, with D perhaps TRBD1 (5 bases). The CDR3 extends over 15 amino acids. Between the trimmed V and J ends, which lost 1 base and 5 bases, there was a span of 14 bases. The germline V gene has CDR1 SGHTA and CDR2 FQGNSA.

This clonotype was counted only a few times. The CDR3 DNA follows: TGCGCCAGCAGCCCACGAGAGGCGGGAGGGCCGGATACGCAGTATTTT. This gives the protein CASSPREAGGPDTQYF. This chain uses TRBV5-1 with TRBJ2-3; 9 bases are shared with TRBD2. Germline CDR1 reads SGHRS; CDR2 reads YFSETQ. The J segment lost 6 bases and the V segment lost 4 bases, leaving 12 bases of the junction unmatched. This CDR3 spans 16 amino acids. Combining the CDR3 with reference TRBV5-1 and TRBJ2-3 gives the whole variable domain KAGVTQTPRYLIKTRGQQVTLSCSPISGHRSVSWYQQTPGQGLQFLFEYFSETQRNKGNFPGRFSGRQFSNSRSEMNVSTLELGDSALYLCASSPREAGGPDTQYFGPGTRLTVL.

This clonotype was counted only a few times. The chain couples TRBV29-1 to TRBJ2-7; 9 nucleotides agree with TRBD1. Germline CDR1 reads SQVTM; CDR2 reads ANQGSEA. CDR3 length equals 12 residues. The CDR3 here is CFGQGTAYEQYV. The CDR3 DNA reads TGCTTCGGACAGGGGACGGCCTACGAGCAGTACGTC.

This rearrangement joins TRBV5-4 to TRBJ2-1; 8 positions match TRBD2. Germline V gene data show CDR1 as SGHNT and CDR2 as YYREEE (reference sequence). Trimming took 3 bases from V and 5 from J; bases not matched to a gene: 10. This CDR3 comprises 16 residues. The CDR3 nucleotides read TGTGCCAGCAGCTACCTCCCGGGACTAGTAGACAATGAGCAGTTCTTC. Translated, it gives CASSYLPGLVDNEQFF.

The chain joins TRBV6-2 or TRBV6-3 to TRBJ2-5; possible D gene TRBD1, 5 bases. V was trimmed by 6 bases and J by 2 bases, leaving 16 bases between them. This CDR3 contains 15 residues. Germline-derived CDR1 and CDR2 are MNHEY and SVGEGT. CDR3 residues: CASSLKNRLQETQYF. In nucleotides, the CDR3 is TGTGCCAGCAGCCTAAAGAACAGGCTACAAGAGACCCAGTACTTC.

The gene calls are TRBV29-1 and TRBJ2-7; D possibly corresponds to TRBD1 (6 bases). The CDR3 sequence is 14 residues long. V was trimmed by 3 bases and J by 6 bases, leaving 18 bases between them. The germline V gene has CDR1 SQVTM and CDR2 ANQGSEA. CDR3 sequence reads: CSVDDGQGLCEQYF. CDR3 in DNA: TGCAGCGTTGACGATGGCCAGGGGCTATGCGAGCAGTACTTC.

V is TRBV21-1 and J is TRBJ2-7; the DNA was not compared with TRBD1, the D call given in the table. TRBV21-1 is termed a pseudogene. The CDR3 loop spans 14 amino acids. CDR3 in amino acids: CASTEGLGAIEQYV. CDR3 bases: TGTGCCAGCACCGAAGGCCTGGGGGCGATCGAGCAGTACGTC.

J is TRBJ2-1 and V is TRBV19, with no clear D. V was cut by 2 bases and J by 5 bases, with 19 bases left in between. CDR1 and CDR2 (germline): LNHDA, SQIVND (reference sequence). The CDR3 sequence is 17 residues long. The CDR3 sequence: CASSIRLEPTPNNEQFF. The CDR3 nucleotides are TGTGCCAGTAGTATAAGGCTCGAGCCGACCCCGAACAATGAGCAGTTCTTC.

This clonotype was seen more than once but under ten times. The J gene is TRBJ2-7, the V gene TRBV6-2 or TRBV6-3, with 7 bases lining up with TRBD2. V gave up 7 bases and J gave up 11 bases; unmatched junction bases: 17. This CDR3 contains 14 residues. Per the germline V gene, CDR1 is MNHEY and CDR2 is SVGEGT. The chain's CDR3 is CASNPTLQRDQEYF. CDR3 coding DNA: TGTGCCAGCAACCCAACCCTTCAGCGGGATCAAGAGTACTTC.

As regards this clonotype: One junction end does not reproduce the germline sequence, and a read error may be involved. The gene calls are TRBV12-3 or TRBV12-4 and TRBJ2-6; TRBD2 is a possible D gene (6 bases). The CDR3 has 15 residues. CDR3 bases: TGTGCCAGCAGTTTCGGGGGAGCTGGGGCCAACGGCCTGACTTTC. As protein: CASSFGGAGANGLTF.

V is TRBV5-1 and J is TRBJ2-7; D uncertain. V was clipped by 0 bases and J by 3 bases, with 7 bases between them. CDR1 is SGHRS and CDR2 is YFSETQ in the germline V gene. The CDR3 runs 13 residues. The CDR3 loop is CASSLDTFYEQYF. The DNA of the CDR3 is TGCGCCAGCAGCTTGGACACCTTCTACGAGCAGTACTTC.

The chain couples TRBV27 to TRBJ1-5; 9 bases agree with TRBD1. V lost 5 bases and J lost 2; bases outside the gene matches: 13. The germline V gene encodes CDR1 MNHEY and CDR2 SMNVEV (reference sequence). The CDR3 has 18 residues. Here the CDR3 reads CASSPGTGRSSGNQPQHF. The CDR3 DNA reads TGTGCCAGCAGTCCCGGGACAGGGCGAAGCTCAGGCAATCAGCCCCAGCATTTT.

V is TRBV19 and J is TRBJ2-3, with 8 bases fitting TRBD2. The germline V gene has CDR1 LNHDA and CDR2 SQIVND (reference sequence). This CDR3 has 15 residues. V dropped 6 bases and J dropped 7; count of bases not matched to a gene: 12. The CDR3 DNA reads TGTGCCAGTAGCAGACCCGGGACTAGTACTTATACGCAGTATTTT. Amino acids: CASSRPGTSTYTQYF.